The T cell receptor beta chain described here comes from a study of CXCR3-negative and CXCR3-positive naive CD8 T cells. The TRB libraries of cDNA were built by UMI-labeled 5' RACE. TCRdb reanalyzed the 5' RACE reads and collapses them to one entry per CDR3 protein, without DNA. Here the sample table reports around 140,000 distinct CDR3 sequences. Whole-study results and caveats: Cryopreservation partially decreased CXCR3 expression, and most assays used fresh PBMCs. Both naive subsets had comparably high diversity; memory CD8+ cells much lower.

CDR1 SGHRS and CDR2 YFSETQ come from the germline V gene. The CDR3 covers 13 residues. Turning to this clonotype: Its specificity is unknown.

The receptor's source is a human donor in good health. Some clones in this sample may be carry-over from other donors' samples. The genes are TRBV5-1 and TRBJ2-7; TCRdb's assignment of TRBD1 cannot be checked, as there is no DNA. Sequenced input: naive CXCR3- CD8+ T cells from blood. As to subset: CD45RO-CCR7+CD27+CD95- naive CD8+ T cells lacking CXCR3 (TNR3-). The CDR3 protein is CASQGQGAREQYF.